Presented here are 16 T cell receptor beta chains from one specimen sequenced in a study of identical twins. TCRdb re-called the 5' RACE reads through MiXCR, storing one row per CDR3 protein. The data show about 240,000 distinct CDR3 sequences, 6% to 8% seen once. The sample also formed part of further work on yellow fever vaccine responses in identical twins.

Input material: CD8+ T cells sorted from blood. The receptors come from a woman between 18 and 29 years old in good health.

V usage is TRBV11-2 and J usage is TRBJ2-2; possibly TRBD2 for D (5 bases). Deletions cut 1 base from V and 0 bases from J, with 12 bases between. This CDR3 comprises 17 residues. Looked up from germline, CDR1 is SGHAT and CDR2 is FQNNGV. The CDR3 region is CASSLVYSGANTGELFF. CDR3 coding DNA: TGTGCCAGCAGCTTAGTATACAGCGGAGCGAACACCGGGGAGCTGTTTTTT. Complete variable domain (other parts from reference TRBV11-2 and TRBJ2-2): EAGVAQSPRYKIIEKRQSVAFWCNPISGHATLYWYQQILGQGPKLLIQFQNNGVVDDSQLPKDRFSAERLKGVDSTLKIQPAKLEDSAVYLCASSLVYSGANTGELFFGEGSRLTVL.

The chain carries TRBV12-3 or TRBV12-4 and TRBJ2-7, with 10 positions matching TRBD1. Trimming removed 8 bases from V and 6 bases from J; junction bases left unmatched: 7. The CDR3 sequence is 13 residues long. The CDR3 spells CASAGQGGSEQYF. Written as DNA, the CDR3 is TGTGCCAGCGCCGGACAGGGGGGGAGCGAGCAGTACTTC.

J is TRBJ2-7 and V is TRBV7-2; 14 nucleotides agree with TRBD2. The CDR3 totals 14 residues. The germline CDR1 and CDR2 sequences are SGHTA and FQGNSA. The CDR3 DNA follows: TGTGCCAGCAGCCAGGGACTAGCGGGAGCAGCGATTAGAGTC. Residues: CASSQGLAGAAIRV.

In this sample, this clonotype turned up many times. J is TRBJ2-3 and V is TRBV4-1; 8 bases align to TRBD1. J was trimmed by 2 bases and V by 1 base; bases with no gene match: 5. Germline loops: CDR1 MGHRA, CDR2 YSYEKL. The CDR3 covers 16 residues. CDR3 amino acids: CASSQVPGQVTDTQYF. CDR3 sequence (DNA): TGCGCCAGCAGCCAAGTTCCGGGACAGGTCACAGATACGCAGTATTTT.

This clonotype has a single count. The CDR3 coding sequence is TGTGCCAGCACCGCGGCCCTAGTCACAGATACGCAGTATTTT. As protein: CASTAALVTDTQYF. The chain is built from TRBV28 and TRBJ2-3; D not resolved. V shed 7 bases and J shed 2 bases, with 13 bases lying between them. From germline, CDR1 is MDHEN and CDR2 SYDVKM. This CDR3 has 14 amino acids.

This clonotype was counted between two and nine times. J is TRBJ2-3 and V is TRBV12-3 or TRBV12-4, with D unclear. The CDR3 totals 13 residues. Trimming left V 4 bases short and J 6 bases short, with 11 bases between. CDR3 coding DNA: TGTGCCAGCAGTTGGGGTGATCCGGATACGCAGTATTTT. Protein sequence: CASSWGDPDTQYF.

The rearrangement links TRBV3-1 to TRBJ2-7; D is ambiguous. Per the germline V gene, CDR1 is LGHDT and CDR2 is YNNKEL (reference sequence). The V and J ends lost 0 bases and 5 bases respectively, with 8 bases between them. This CDR3 region has 13 residues. CDR3 sequence (DNA): TGTGCCAGCAGCCAAGAATCCGCGGACGAGCAGTACTTC. Its protein product is CASSQESADEQYF.

In this sample, this clonotype turned up a few times. This chain connects TRBV27 to TRBJ2-3; TRBD2 might be the D (5 bases). There are 14 residues in the CDR3. With 5 bases removed from V and 4 bases from J, the gap between germline ends came to 13 bases. Germline lookup yields CDR1 MNHEY and CDR2 SMNVEV (reference sequence). CDR3 sequence: CASSRTRESDTQYF. DNA for the CDR3: TGTGCCAGCAGTCGCACCCGGGAATCAGATACGCAGTATTTT.

This clonotype was detected a few times. J is TRBJ2-2 and V is TRBV10-3, with 7 bases fitting TRBD2. This CDR3 has 14 residues. Germline CDR1 reads ENHRY; CDR2 reads SYGVKD. The ends lost 8 bases at V and 5 bases at J; junction bases unmatched: 8. CDR3 DNA sequence: TGTGCCATCTGGGGCGGGAGTCAGACCGGGGAGCTGTTTTTT. Protein sequence: CAIWGGSQTGELFF.

CDR3 residues: CASENAQDTQYF. The CDR3, as DNA: TGTGCCAGCGAAAACGCACAGGATACGCAGTATTTT. This rearrangement joins TRBV7-9 to TRBJ2-3; no definite D call. CDR1 and CDR2 (germline): SEHNR, FQNEAQ (reference sequence). The CDR3 has 12 residues. The germline V and J ends were trimmed by 8 bases and 6 bases, with 12 bases remaining between them.

The V gene is TRBV12-3 or TRBV12-4, the J gene TRBJ2-7; no definite D call. The V end was cut by 4 bases, the J end by 0 bases, with 10 bases between. The CDR3 is 14 amino acids. The CDR3 is CASSSGSHSYEQYF. CDR3 DNA sequence: TGTGCCAGCAGTTCCGGGTCGCACTCCTACGAGCAGTACTTC.

This clonotype was recorded a few times. The rearrangement joins TRBV5-5 to TRBJ2-2; 7 nucleotides match TRBD1. V lost 2 bases and J lost 7; bases outside the gene matches: 2. Germline CDR1 and CDR2: SGHKS and YYEKEE (reference sequence). This CDR3 spans 13 amino acids. CDR3 nucleotides: TGTGCCAGCAGCTTTACAGGGGTCGGGGAGCTGTTTTTT. It translates to CASSFTGVGELFF.

There are a few counts of this clonotype. The rearrangement links TRBV7-9 to TRBJ1-2; 7 bases align to TRBD1. CDR1 is SEHNR and CDR2 is FQNEAQ in the germline V gene (reference sequence). V was clipped by 5 bases and J by 8 bases; unmatched bases: 17. This CDR3 is built from 16 residues. CDR3: CASSAPRGPIRAGYTF. As DNA, the CDR3 is TGTGCCAGCAGCGCCCCAAGGGGGCCAATTCGAGCGGGCTACACCTTC.

This clonotype was counted only a few times. The J gene is TRBJ2-2, the V gene TRBV10-3; D is perhaps TRBD1 (6 bases). The CDR3 is 16 amino acids. V was pared by 0 bases and J by 6 bases, with 14 bases between. Per the germline V gene, CDR1 is ENHRY and CDR2 is SYGVKD. The CDR3 nucleotides are TGTGCCATCAGTGAGTCCGCCAGGGGTTCGGCCGGGGAGCTGTTTTTT. Its translation is CAISESARGSAGELFF.

This clonotype has a count of ten or more. The chain joins TRBV5-5 to TRBJ2-3; no firm D call. CDR1 is SGHKS, CDR2 YYEKEE, per germline (reference sequence). Trimming cost V 2 bases and J 4 bases, with 11 bases left between them. There are 14 residues in the CDR3. CDR3 amino acids: CASSFKAAPDTQYF. The CDR3 DNA reads as TGTGCCAGCAGCTTCAAAGCAGCGCCAGATACGCAGTATTTT.

This clonotype has just a few counts. This chain links TRBV20-1 with TRBJ1-1, with D possibly being TRBD1 (5 bases). The CDR3 loop spans 12 amino acids. V lost 6 bases to trimming and J lost 4 bases, with 12 bases between them. The germline gives CDR1 DFQATT, CDR2 SNEGSKA (reference sequence). CDR3 DNA sequence: TGCAGTGCGCGGGACCGACGCACTGAAGCTTTCTTT. This encodes CSARDRRTEAFF.